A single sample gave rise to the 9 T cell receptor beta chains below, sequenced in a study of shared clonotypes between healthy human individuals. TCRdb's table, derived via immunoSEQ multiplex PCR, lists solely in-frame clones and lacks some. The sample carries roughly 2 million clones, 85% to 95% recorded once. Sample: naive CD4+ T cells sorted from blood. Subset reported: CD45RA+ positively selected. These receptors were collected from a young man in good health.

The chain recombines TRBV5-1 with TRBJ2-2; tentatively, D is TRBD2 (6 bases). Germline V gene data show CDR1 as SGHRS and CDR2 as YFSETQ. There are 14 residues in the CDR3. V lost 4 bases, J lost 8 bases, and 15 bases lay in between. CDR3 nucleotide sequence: TGCGCCAGCAGCGCAACGACTAGTTATGGGGAGCTGTTTTTT. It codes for CASSATTSYGELFF.

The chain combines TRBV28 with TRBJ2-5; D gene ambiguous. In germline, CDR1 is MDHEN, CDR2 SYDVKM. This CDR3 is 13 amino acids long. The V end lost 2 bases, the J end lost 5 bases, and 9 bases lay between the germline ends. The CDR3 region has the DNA TGTGCCAGCAGTTTAGGGATCCCGGAGACCCAGTACTTC. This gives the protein CASSLGIPETQYF.

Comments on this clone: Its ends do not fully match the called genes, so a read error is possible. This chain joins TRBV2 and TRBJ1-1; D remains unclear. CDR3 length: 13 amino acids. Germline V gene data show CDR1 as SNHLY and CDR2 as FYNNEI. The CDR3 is CASSPRENAEAFF. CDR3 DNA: TGTGCCAGCAGTCCCCGGGAGAACGCTGAAGCTTTCTTT.

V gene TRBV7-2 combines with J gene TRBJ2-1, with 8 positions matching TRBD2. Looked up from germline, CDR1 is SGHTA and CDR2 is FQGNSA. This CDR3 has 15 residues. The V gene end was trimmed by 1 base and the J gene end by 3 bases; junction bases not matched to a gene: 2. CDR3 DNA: TGTGCCAGCAGCTTAGGGCGGGAGGTCTACAATGAGCAGTTCTTC. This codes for CASSLGREVYNEQFF.

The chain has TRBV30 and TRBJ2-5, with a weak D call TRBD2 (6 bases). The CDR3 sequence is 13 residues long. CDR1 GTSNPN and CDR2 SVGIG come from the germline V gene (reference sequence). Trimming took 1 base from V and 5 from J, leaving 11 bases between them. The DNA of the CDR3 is TGTGCCTGGAGTGCCGGGAGAGTGGAGACCCAGTACTTC. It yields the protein CAWSAGRVETQYF.

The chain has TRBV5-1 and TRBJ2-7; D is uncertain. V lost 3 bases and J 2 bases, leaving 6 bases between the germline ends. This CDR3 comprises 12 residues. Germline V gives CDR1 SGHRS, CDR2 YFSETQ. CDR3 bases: TGCGCCAGCAGCTACGACACCTACGAGCAGTACTTC. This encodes CASSYDTYEQYF.

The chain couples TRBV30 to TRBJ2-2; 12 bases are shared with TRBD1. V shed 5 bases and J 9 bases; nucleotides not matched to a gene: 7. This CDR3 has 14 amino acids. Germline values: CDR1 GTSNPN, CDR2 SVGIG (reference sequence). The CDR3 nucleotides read TGTGCCTGGGGGACAGGGGGCGCGGTCCGGGAGCTGTTTTTT. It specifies CAWGTGGAVRELFF.

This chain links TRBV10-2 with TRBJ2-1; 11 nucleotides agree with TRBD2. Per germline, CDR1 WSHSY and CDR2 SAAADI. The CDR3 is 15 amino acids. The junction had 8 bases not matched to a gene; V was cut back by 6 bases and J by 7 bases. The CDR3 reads CASRDVAGGWNEQFF. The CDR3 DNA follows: TGCGCCAGCAGGGATGTAGCGGGAGGGTGGAATGAGCAGTTCTTC.

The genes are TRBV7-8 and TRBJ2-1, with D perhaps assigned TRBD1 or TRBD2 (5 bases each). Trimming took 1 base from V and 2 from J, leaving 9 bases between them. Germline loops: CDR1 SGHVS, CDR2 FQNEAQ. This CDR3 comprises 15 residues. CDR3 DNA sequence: TGTGCCAGCAGCTTAGACGGGACCCCCTACAATGAGCAGTTCTTC. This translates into CASSLDGTPYNEQFF.